This paragraph covers one TCR beta chain sequence. Antigen: not known. One end of the junction does not line up with germline, which may come from a read error. Data came from immunoSEQ multiplex PCR; TCRdb stores just in-frame clones and leaves some out. The table shows some 84,000 clones, with approximately 91% occurring only once. The CDR3 contains 13 residues. CDR1 and CDR2 (germline): SSHAT, FNYEAQ (reference sequence). These data originate in a study of cytomegalovirus exposure and HLA in healthy donors. At the level of the study: The 120 or so validation repertoires used a platform that matched the one used for the 666 first-cohort repertoires, as a later analysis reported.

The donors formed part of the roughly 120-subject validation cohort, distinct from the roughly 630-subject first cohort. Study-level points and caveats: Most TCR sequences proved rare, with some public TCRs found in many donors. Reportedly, diagnosis of cytomegalovirus status by the classifier showed high specificity and sensitivity.

The sequence was obtained from a man in his thirties or forties in good health and CMV-seronegative. The specimen sequenced was PBMCs. The rearrangement links TRBV7-7 to TRBJ1-3, with no clear D. This chain's CDR3 is CASSLDLGNTIYF. The CDR3 DNA sequence: TGTGCTAGCAGCTTAGACCTAGGAAACACCATATATTTT.